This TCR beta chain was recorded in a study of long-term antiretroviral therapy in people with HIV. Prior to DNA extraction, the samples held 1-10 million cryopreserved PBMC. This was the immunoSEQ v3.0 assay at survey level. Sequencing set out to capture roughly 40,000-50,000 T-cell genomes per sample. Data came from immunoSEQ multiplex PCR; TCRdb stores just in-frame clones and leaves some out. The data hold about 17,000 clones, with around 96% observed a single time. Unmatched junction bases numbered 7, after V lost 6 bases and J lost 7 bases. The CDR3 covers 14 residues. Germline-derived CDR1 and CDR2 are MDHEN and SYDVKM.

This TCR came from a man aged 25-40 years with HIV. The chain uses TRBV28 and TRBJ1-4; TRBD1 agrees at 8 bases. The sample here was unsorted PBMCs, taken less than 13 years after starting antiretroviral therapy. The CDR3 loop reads CASRRTGLGEKLFF. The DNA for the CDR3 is TGTGCCAGCAGACGGACAGGGTTAGGTGAAAAACTGTTTTTT.